This TCR beta chain is drawn from a study of glioma-infiltrating T cells. At least ten counts were recorded for this clonotype. The CDR3 spans 14 residues. Germline values: CDR1 SQVTM, CDR2 ANQGSEA. Trimming removed 5 bases from V and 0 bases from J, with 12 bases in between. TCR alpha and beta CDR3 regions were amplified from RNA using iRepertoire nested multiplex PCR. TCRdb re-derived calls from the multiplex PCR reads in MiXCR, one entry per CDR3 protein. The sample lists approximately 110,000 distinct CDR3 sequences, under 30% occurring once. V usage is TRBV29-1 and J usage is TRBJ2-3, with D perhaps matching TRBD2 (6 bases). Sequencing input: glioma tissue, nonneoplastic brain tissue, or PBMCs (not recorded which). The origin of this receptor is a human donor with low-grade glioma or glioblastoma, undergoing nonglioma brain surgery, or in good health (not recorded which). The chain's CDR3 is CSVQAGFSTDTQYF. CDR3 in DNA: TGCAGCGTTCAAGCGGGTTTTAGCACAGATACGCAGTATTTT.